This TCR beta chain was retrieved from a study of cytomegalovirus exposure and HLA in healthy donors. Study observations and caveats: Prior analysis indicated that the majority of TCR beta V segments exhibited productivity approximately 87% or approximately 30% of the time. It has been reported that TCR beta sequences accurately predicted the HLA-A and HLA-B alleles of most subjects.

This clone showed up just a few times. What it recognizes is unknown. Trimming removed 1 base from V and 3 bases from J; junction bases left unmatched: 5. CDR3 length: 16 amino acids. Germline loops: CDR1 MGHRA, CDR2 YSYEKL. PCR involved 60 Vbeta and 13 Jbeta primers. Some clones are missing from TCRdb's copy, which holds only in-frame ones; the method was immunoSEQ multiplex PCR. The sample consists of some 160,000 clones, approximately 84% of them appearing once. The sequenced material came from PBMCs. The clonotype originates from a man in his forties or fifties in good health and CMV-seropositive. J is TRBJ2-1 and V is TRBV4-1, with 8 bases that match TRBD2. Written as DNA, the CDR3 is TGCGCCAGCAGCCAAGGCGGACTAGCCAGCTACAATGAGCAGTTCTTC. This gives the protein CASSQGGLASYNEQFF.